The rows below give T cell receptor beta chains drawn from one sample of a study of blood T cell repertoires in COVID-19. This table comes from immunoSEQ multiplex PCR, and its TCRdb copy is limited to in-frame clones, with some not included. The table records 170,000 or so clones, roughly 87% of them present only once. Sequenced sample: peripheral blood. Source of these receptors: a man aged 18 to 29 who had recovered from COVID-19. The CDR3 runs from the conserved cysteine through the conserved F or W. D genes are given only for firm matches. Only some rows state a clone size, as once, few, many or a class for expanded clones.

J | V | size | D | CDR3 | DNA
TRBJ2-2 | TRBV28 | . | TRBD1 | CASTPDREDTGELFF | TGTGCCAGCACCCCGGACAGGGAAGACACCGGGGAGCTGTTTTTT
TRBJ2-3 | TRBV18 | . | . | CASSPRVQGGTDTQYF | TGTGCCAGCTCACCAAGGGTCCAGGGTGGGACAGATACGCAGTATTTT
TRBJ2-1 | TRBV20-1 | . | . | CSASVSAGITYNEQFF | TGCAGTGCTAGTGTTTCGGCGGGAATCACCTACAATGAGCAGTTCTTC
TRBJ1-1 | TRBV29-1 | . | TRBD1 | CSVEQGSTEAFF | TGCAGCGTAGAACAGGGGAGCACTGAAGCTTTCTTT
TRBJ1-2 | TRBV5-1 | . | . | CASSLVGERYGYTF | TGCGCCAGCAGCTTGGTGGGAGAAAGATATGGCTACACCTTC
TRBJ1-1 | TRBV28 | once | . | CASSLTGNTEAFF | TGTGCCAGCAGTTTAACGGGGAACACTGAAGCTTTCTTT
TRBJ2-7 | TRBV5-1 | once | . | CASSLASWAHEQYF | TGCGCCAGCAGCTTGGCCTCATGGGCTCACGAGCAGTACTTC
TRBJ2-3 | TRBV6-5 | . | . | CASSYSRRGRTDTQYF | TGTGCCAGCAGTTACTCGAGGAGGGGCCGGACAGATACGCAGTATTTT
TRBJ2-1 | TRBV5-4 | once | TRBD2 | CASSPGGSMDNEQFF | TGTGCCAGCAGCCCGGGAGGGTCTATGGACAATGAGCAGTTCTTC
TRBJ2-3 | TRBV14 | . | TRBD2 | CASSQVPPGLVVADTQYF | TGTGCCAGCAGCCAAGTTCCCCCGGGACTAGTTGTTGCGGATACGCAGTATTTT
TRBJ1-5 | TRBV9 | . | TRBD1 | CASSLGQGENQPQHF | TGTGCCAGCAGTTTGGGACAGGGGGAAAATCAGCCCCAGCATTTT
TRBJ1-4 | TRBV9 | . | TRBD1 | CASSVVGQGPEKLFF | TGTGCCAGCAGCGTAGTGGGACAGGGACCTGAAAAACTGTTTTTT
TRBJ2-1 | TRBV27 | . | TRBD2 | CASQGLAGGPNEQFF | TGTGCCAGCCAAGGACTAGCGGGAGGGCCTAATGAGCAGTTCTTC
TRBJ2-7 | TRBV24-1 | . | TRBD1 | CATSDPGQGFDEQYF | TGTGCCACCAGTGACCCGGGACAGGGATTCGACGAGCAGTACTTC
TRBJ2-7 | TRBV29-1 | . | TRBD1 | CSVEAGQGAREQYF | TGCAGCGTTGAAGCCGGACAGGGGGCGCGGGAGCAGTACTTC
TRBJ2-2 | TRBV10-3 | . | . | CAIRAGSNTGELFF | TGTGCCATCAGAGCGGGCTCGAACACCGGGGAGCTGTTTTTT
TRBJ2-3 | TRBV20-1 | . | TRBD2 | CSASPSGKDTQYF | TGCAGTGCTAGTCCTAGCGGTAAAGATACGCAGTATTTT
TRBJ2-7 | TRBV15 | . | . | CATAPGTPYEQYF | TGTGCCACAGCGCCGGGAACCCCCTACGAGCAGTACTTC
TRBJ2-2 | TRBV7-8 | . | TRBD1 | CASSLRQGATTGELFF | TGTGCCAGCAGCCTGAGACAGGGGGCAACAACCGGGGAGCTGTTTTTT
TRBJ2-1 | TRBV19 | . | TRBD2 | CASSIEEGLAGYNEQFF | TGTGCCAGTAGTATCGAAGAGGGACTAGCGGGCTATAATGAGCAGTTCTTC
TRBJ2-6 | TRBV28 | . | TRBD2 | CASQAGGHSGANVLTF | TGTGCCAGTCAAGCGGGAGGTCACTCTGGGGCCAACGTCCTGACTTTC
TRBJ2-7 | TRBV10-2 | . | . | CATAQGYEQYF | TGCGCCACCGCACAGGGTTACGAGCAGTACTTC
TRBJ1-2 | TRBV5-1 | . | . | CASSPDPGDGYGYTF | TGCGCCAGCAGCCCTGACCCAGGGGACGGCTATGGCTACACCTTC
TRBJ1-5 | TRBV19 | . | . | CASSGQVRGYRNQPQHF | TGTGCCAGTTCAGGTCAGGTCCGTGGGTATAGAAATCAGCCCCAGCATTTT
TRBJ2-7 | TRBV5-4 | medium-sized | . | CASSLGRSSYEQYF | TGTGCCAGCAGCTTGGGTCGGAGCTCCTACGAGCAGTACTTC
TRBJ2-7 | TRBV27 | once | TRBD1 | CASSLGQGTTYEQYF | TGTGCCAGCAGCCTTGGACAGGGGACGACCTACGAGCAGTACTTC
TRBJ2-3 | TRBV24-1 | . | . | CATGTSTDTQYF | TGTGCCACCGGGACTAGCACAGATACGCAGTATTTT
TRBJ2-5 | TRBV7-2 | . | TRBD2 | CASSLVPGGSYQKTQYF | TGTGCCAGCAGCTTAGTGCCTGGCGGGAGTTACCAAAAGACCCAGTACTTC
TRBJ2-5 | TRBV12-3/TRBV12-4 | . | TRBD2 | CASSSGLAQTQYF | TGTGCCAGCAGCTCTGGACTAGCGCAAACCCAGTACTTC
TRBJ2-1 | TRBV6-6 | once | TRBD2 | CASSPTPGLAGTGTRNEQFF | TGTGCCAGCAGTCCCACCCCGGGACTAGCGGGAACCGGAACCAGGAATGAGCAGTTCTTC
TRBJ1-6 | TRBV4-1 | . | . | CASSQDREVSPLHF | TGCGCCAGCAGCCAAGATCGTGAGGTTTCACCCCTCCACTTT
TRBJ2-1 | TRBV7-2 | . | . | CASSFRGDEQFF | TGTGCCAGCAGCTTCAGGGGTGATGAGCAGTTCTTC
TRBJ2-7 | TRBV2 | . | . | CASTQDSVSYEQYF | TGTGCCAGCACCCAAGACTCAGTTTCCTACGAGCAGTACTTC
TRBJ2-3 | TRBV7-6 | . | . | CASSLGESRDTQYF | TGTGCCAGCAGCTTAGGAGAATCGAGGGATACGCAGTATTTT
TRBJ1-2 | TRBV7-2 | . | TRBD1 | CASSKRDSSNYGYTF | TGTGCCAGCAGCAAAAGGGACAGTAGTAACTATGGCTACACCTTC
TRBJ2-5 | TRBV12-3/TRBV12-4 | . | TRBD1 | CASSADRDETQYF | TGTGCCAGCAGTGCCGACAGGGATGAGACCCAGTACTTC
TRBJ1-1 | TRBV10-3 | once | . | CAISEPNDLSRGVEAFF | TGTGCCATCAGTGAGCCGAACGACCTTTCCCGGGGGGTGGAAGCTTTCTTT
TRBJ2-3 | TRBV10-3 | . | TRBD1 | CASQIRTGVGDTQYF | TGTGCCAGCCAAATTAGGACAGGAGTTGGAGATACGCAGTATTTT
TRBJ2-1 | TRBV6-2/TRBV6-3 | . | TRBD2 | CASSSWGAGEGDEQFF | TGTGCCAGCAGCTCATGGGGAGCGGGAGAGGGCGATGAGCAGTTCTTC
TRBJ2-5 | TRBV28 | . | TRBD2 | CASSFASGSSETQYF | TGTGCCAGCAGTTTTGCTAGCGGGAGCTCGGAGACCCAGTACTTC
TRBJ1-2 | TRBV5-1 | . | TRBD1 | CASSFGGDSNYGYTF | TGCGCCAGCAGCTTTGGCGGGGACAGTAACTATGGCTACACCTTC
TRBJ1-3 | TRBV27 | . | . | CASSSSTGNTIYF | TGTGCCAGCAGTTCTAGCACTGGAAACACCATATATTTT
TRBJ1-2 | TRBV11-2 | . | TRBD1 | CASSIDRASYGYTF | TGTGCCAGCAGCATCGACAGGGCGAGCTATGGCTACACCTTC
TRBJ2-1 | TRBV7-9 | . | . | CASSLVSDEQFF | TGTGCCAGCAGCTTAGTAAGCGATGAGCAGTTCTTC
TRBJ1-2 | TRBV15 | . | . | CATERGLGYGYTF | TGTGCCACCGAGCGGGGGTTAGGGTATGGCTACACCTTC
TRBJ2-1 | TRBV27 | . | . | CASKTPTKYNEQFF | TGTGCCAGCAAGACTCCCACGAAATACAATGAGCAGTTCTTC
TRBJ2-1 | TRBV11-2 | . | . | CASSPRLSSYNEQFF | TGTGCCAGCAGCCCCCGACTGAGCTCCTACAATGAGCAGTTCTTC
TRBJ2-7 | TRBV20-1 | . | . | CSGNLGHEQYF | TGCAGTGGTAACCTAGGCCACGAGCAGTACTTC
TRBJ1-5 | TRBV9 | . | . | CASSDGQANQPQHF | TGTGCCAGCAGCGACGGACAAGCCAATCAGCCCCAGCATTTT